This T cell receptor beta chain emerged from a study of STAT5B mutations in CD4+ large granular lymphocyte leukemia. Only in-frame clones appear in the TCRdb table, and some are missing; sequencing was by immunoSEQ multiplex PCR. The table has more than 30,000 clones, more than 60% seen once. Concerning this clone itself: Its antigen is not identified.

The study, taken as a whole, reports: No patients shared main leukemic clonotypes, though roughly 25% appeared at low frequency elsewhere.

Germline V gives CDR1 LNHDA, CDR2 SQIVND (reference sequence). This CDR3 has 13 residues. Trimming shortened V by 5 bases and J by 5 bases, and 13 bases separated the two germline ends. The TCR sequence derives from a human donor in good health. The sample was CD4+ T cells from blood buffy coats. J is TRBJ2-7 and V is TRBV19; TRBD1 might be the D (6 bases). CDR3 amino acids: CASSLMSGDEQYF. Written as DNA, the CDR3 is TGTGCCAGTAGTTTAATGTCAGGGGACGAGCAGTACTTC.